The clone carrying this TCR beta chain was observed at least ten times. Its antigen remains unidentified. The data stem from a study of T cells in Graves' hyperthyroidism and ophthalmopathy. Study-wide findings and caveats: Model-based prediction identified ophthalmopathy a median approximately 6.2 months prior to its onset.

With 6 bases removed from V and 1 base from J, the gap between germline ends came to 19 bases. CDR3 length: 17 residues. Researchers took RNA transcripts and amplified the TCR beta CDR3 regions from them. In the first-round RT-PCR of the TCR CDR3, the HTBI primer set was used. TCRdb reanalysed the multiplex PCR reads using MiXCR and keeps one entry per CDR3 protein. The sample shows around 600,000 distinct CDR3 sequences, 13% to 15% of them seen only once. The clonotype comes from a young woman with Graves' ophthalmopathy. The sequencing sample was made of blood. The chain employs TRBV12-3 or TRBV12-4 and TRBJ2-1, with unresolved D. CDR3 in amino acids: CASSSPGTALSYNEQFF. DNA of the CDR3: TGTGCCAGCAGCTCCCCAGGTACGGCGCTTTCCTACAATGAGCAGTTCTTC.